Following are 29 T cell receptor beta chains from one sample sequenced in a study of blood T cells in healthy people across ages. A second 7 to 11 cycle PCR used barcoded and J-beta primers. Via MiXCR, TCRdb re-called the 5' RACE reads, giving one row per CDR3 protein. The table lists 850,000 to 1,000,000 distinct CDR3 sequences, around 54% of them singletons. The sample taken for sequencing was blood. The receptors were gathered from a woman aged 55 to 70 in good health.

The V and J genes are TRBV5-1 and TRBJ2-7; possibly TRBD2 for D (5 bases). This CDR3 comprises 13 residues. V shed 5 bases and J shed 2 bases, with 11 bases lying between them. CDR1 and CDR2 from the germline V gene are SGHRS and YFSETQ. The CDR3 region is CASRPGMTYEQYF. Written as DNA, the CDR3 is TGCGCCAGCAGGCCCGGGATGACCTACGAGCAGTACTTC. Variable domain in full (rest from reference TRBV5-1 and TRBJ2-7): KAGVTQTPRYLIKTRGQQVTLSCSPISGHRSVSWYQQTPGQGLQFLFEYFSETQRNKGNFPGRFSGRQFSNSRSEMNVSTLELGDSALYLCASRPGMTYEQYFGPGTRLTVT.

The chain carries TRBV29-1 and TRBJ2-3; D is unclear. CDR3 length: 16 amino acids. Germline V CDR1 and CDR2: SQVTM, ANQGSEA. V was trimmed by 3 bases and J by 0 bases, leaving 16 bases between them. CDR3 amino acids: CSVDARVLTSTDTQYF. The CDR3 DNA reads TGCAGCGTTGATGCTCGCGTCCTCACTAGCACAGATACGCAGTATTTT.

V usage is TRBV7-2 and J usage is TRBJ2-1; D is unclear. The CDR3 runs 15 residues. Trimming pared 3 bases from V and 7 bases from J, leaving 16 bases between. Germline V lookup: CDR1 SGHTA, CDR2 FQGNSA. CDR3 DNA: TGTGCCAGCAGCTTCTCGGTCTTAGTACTGAATGAGCAGTTCTTC. It specifies CASSFSVLVLNEQFF.

J is TRBJ2-5 and V is TRBV28; no firm D call. The germline gives CDR1 MDHEN, CDR2 SYDVKM. V was clipped by 7 bases and J by 11 bases, with 23 bases between them. The CDR3 is 14 amino acids. Written as DNA, the CDR3 is TGTGCCAGCACCTTACATCCAAAGTCCAGCCCACAGTACTTC. This sequence encodes CASTLHPKSSPQYF.

CDR3 coding DNA: TGTGCCAGCAGTTTTAAGGTAGTCCCGTTCTACAATGAGCAGTTCTTC. Its translation: CASSFKVVPFYNEQFF. The J gene is TRBJ2-1, the V gene TRBV28; D is undetermined. Germline V CDR1 and CDR2: MDHEN, SYDVKM. The CDR3 spans 16 residues. V lost 3 bases and J 3 bases, leaving 15 bases between the germline ends.

The chain links TRBV10-3 to TRBJ1-1; the match to TRBD1 covers 7 bases. The germline CDR1 and CDR2 sequences are ENHRY and SYGVKD. This CDR3 comprises 14 residues. V shed 2 bases, J shed 1 base, and the junction held 1 base outside the gene matches. The CDR3 DNA reads as TGTGCCATCAGTGAGAGGGGGCGGAACACTGAAGCTTTCTTT. As protein: CAISERGRNTEAFF.

The chain recombines TRBV7-9 with TRBJ2-1, with D uncertain. The CDR3 length is 13 residues. The ends were cut back, 5 bases at V and 5 bases at J, with 10 bases in the middle. Germline-derived CDR1 and CDR2 are SEHNR and FQNEAQ (reference sequence). CDR3 in amino acids: CASSVTAHNEQFF. The CDR3 DNA is TGTGCCAGCAGCGTCACGGCCCACAATGAGCAGTTCTTC.

The chain employs TRBV20-1 and TRBJ2-1, with 7 bases identical to TRBD2. V was clipped by 0 bases and J by 4 bases; unmatched bases: 12. Germline loops: CDR1 DFQATT, CDR2 SNEGSKA (reference sequence). The CDR3 has 17 amino acids. As DNA, the CDR3 is TGCAGTGCTAGAGATAATCGGCGACTAGCAGTTTACAATGAGCAGTTCTTC. It codes for CSARDNRRLAVYNEQFF.

V is TRBV20-1 and J is TRBJ2-1; 8 bases match TRBD2. CDR1 and CDR2 from the germline V gene are DFQATT and SNEGSKA (reference sequence). V lost 6 bases and J lost 8; bases outside the gene matches: 12. The CDR3 runs to 14 residues. Here the CDR3 reads CSATSGRALDEQFF. The CDR3 bases are TGCAGTGCCACTTCCGGGAGGGCCCTCGATGAGCAGTTCTTC.

V gene TRBV14 combines with J gene TRBJ1-1; no definite D call. Trimming removed 5 bases at V and 1 base at J, with 11 bases between. The length of the CDR3 is 14 residues. Looked up from germline, CDR1 is SGHDN and CDR2 is FVKESK. CDR3 in DNA: TGTGCCAGCAGCAGATTCCGGGGGAACACTGAAGCTTTCTTT. Its protein is CASSRFRGNTEAFF.

The chain has TRBV4-1 and TRBJ2-7; 8 positions agree with TRBD1. The V segment lost 5 bases and the J segment 2 bases; nucleotides outside the gene matches: 5. Germline values: CDR1 MGHRA, CDR2 YSYEKL. The CDR3 sequence is 14 residues long. The CDR3 region is CASSVTGATYEQYF. The CDR3 nucleotides are TGCGCCAGCAGCGTGACAGGGGCCACCTACGAGCAGTACTTC.

The rearrangement uses TRBV4-2 and TRBJ1-2; D unclear. The V end was cut by 5 bases, the J end by 4 bases, with 14 bases between. The germline CDR1 and CDR2 sequences are LGHNA and YNFKEQ. This CDR3 contains 14 residues. Here the CDR3 reads CASSEDGGLYGYTF. As DNA, the CDR3 is TGTGCCAGCAGCGAGGACGGAGGTCTCTATGGCTACACCTTC.

The V gene is TRBV10-3, the J gene TRBJ2-3; D could derive from TRBD1 or TRBD2 (5 bases each). The CDR3 length is 13 residues. V lost 8 bases and J 3 bases, leaving 12 bases between the germline ends. Germline V gene lookup returns CDR1 ENHRY and CDR2 SYGVKD. In nucleotides, the CDR3 is TGTGCCATCGCGAGGGGTGGGACAGATACGCAGTATTTT. Its translation is CAIARGGTDTQYF.

The rearrangement links TRBV11-2 to TRBJ2-1, with TRBD2 matching 11 bases. V trimming: 5 bases; J trimming: 15 bases; junction bases outside the gene matches: 6. The CDR3 has 12 residues. Germline V CDR1 and CDR2: SGHAT, FQNNGV. CDR3 in amino acids: CASSLAGGRRFF. CDR3 nucleotides: TGTGCCAGCAGCCTAGCGGGAGGCCGGCGGTTCTTC.

In its sample, this clonotype was seen many times. This sequence joins TRBV29-1 and TRBJ2-6; TRBD1 aligns across 7 bases. Germline V gene lookup returns CDR1 SQVTM and CDR2 ANQGSEA. This CDR3 comprises 19 residues. V lost 4 bases and J lost 0; bases outside the gene matches: 15. Written as DNA, the CDR3 is TGCAGCGTTGCGGGGAAACCGGGACAGAGCTTCTCTGGGGCCAACGTCCTGACTTTC. It encodes CSVAGKPGQSFSGANVLTF.

The chain combines TRBV13 with TRBJ2-7, with 13 bases identical to TRBD2. Germline V gene sequence: CDR1 PRHDT, CDR2 FYEKMQ (reference sequence). CDR3 length equals 16 residues. The ends lost 5 bases at V and 4 bases at J; junction bases unmatched: 8. This CDR3 is CASSPRTSGSLYEQYF. CDR3 coding DNA: TGTGCCAGCAGCCCAAGGACTAGCGGGAGTCTTTACGAGCAGTACTTC.

This clonotype was observed a single time. In DNA, the CDR3 is TGTGCCAGCAGCTTGGCGGGATGGCACAATGAGCAGTTCTTC. Protein sequence: CASSLAGWHNEQFF. This chain connects TRBV5-6 to TRBJ2-1; a weak D match, TRBD2 (5 bases). CDR3 length: 14 amino acids. Trimming took 0 bases from V and 5 from J, leaving 9 bases between them. Germline values: CDR1 SGHDT, CDR2 YYEEEE. Full variable domain (rest looked up from reference TRBV5-6 and TRBJ2-1): DAGVTQSPTHLIKTRGQQVTLRCSPKSGHDTVSWYQQALGQGPQFIFQYYEEEERQRGNFPDRFSGHQFPNYSSELNVNALLLGDSALYLCASSLAGWHNEQFFGPGTRLTVL.

There are a few counts of this clonotype. The chain recombines TRBV20-1 with TRBJ2-4; D remains unclear. Germline CDR1 reads DFQATT; CDR2 reads SNEGSKA (reference sequence). V was pared by 5 bases and J by 6 bases, with 8 bases between. CDR3 length: 11 residues. CDR3 sequence (DNA): TGCAGTGCTCTGACGGGAAACATTCAGTACTTC. It codes for CSALTGNIQYF.

This clonotype was seen once. This chain connects TRBV5-1 to TRBJ1-5, with D hard to call. Trimming took 3 bases from V and 0 from J, leaving 16 bases between them. CDR3 length: 17 amino acids. CDR1 SGHRS and CDR2 YFSETQ come from the germline V gene. CDR3 amino acids: CASSSRVGHPSNQPQHF. CDR3 DNA sequence: TGCGCCAGCAGCTCCCGGGTCGGGCATCCTAGCAATCAGCCCCAGCATTTT.

This clonotype has a handful of counts. This sequence joins TRBV29-1 and TRBJ1-5; 9 positions match TRBD1. The CDR3 contains 12 residues. Germline V gene data show CDR1 as SQVTM and CDR2 as ANQGSEA. V lost 4 bases to trimming and J lost 6 bases; unmatched junction nucleotides: 1. The CDR3 coding sequence is TGCAGCGTTGCGGGACAGGGTCAGCCCCAGCATTTT. This translates into CSVAGQGQPQHF.

CDR3 coding DNA: TGTGCCTGGAGATTGAGTCCCTATGGCTACACCTTC. Its protein is CAWRLSPYGYTF. The rearrangement uses TRBV30 and TRBJ1-2; no clear D. V was cut by 3 bases and J by 4 bases, with 9 bases left in between. Germline-derived CDR1 and CDR2 are GTSNPN and SVGIG (reference sequence). This CDR3 region has 12 residues.

This clonotype was recorded once. This chain uses TRBV20-1 with TRBJ1-4; the match to TRBD1 covers 8 bases. CDR1 and CDR2 (germline): DFQATT, SNEGSKA (reference sequence). J was trimmed by 7 bases and V by 3 bases; bases with no gene match: 7. This CDR3 is 14 amino acids long. Written as DNA, the CDR3 is TGCAGTGCTAGTAGGGCAGGGGGCAGTGAAAAACTGTTTTTT. Protein sequence: CSASRAGGSEKLFF.

This chain joins TRBV2 and TRBJ1-2; D remains unclear. V was clipped by 3 bases and J by 6 bases, with 17 bases between them. The CDR3 spans 15 residues. Germline CDR1 and CDR2: SNHLY and FYNNEI. In DNA form, the CDR3 reads TGTGCCAGCAGTGAGGTTGGGAATTCCCCTCATGGCTACACCTTC. This gives the protein CASSEVGNSPHGYTF.

This clonotype has just a few counts. The rearrangement joins TRBV20-1 to TRBJ2-1; weak D call: TRBD2 (6 bases). V was pared by 6 bases and J by 6 bases, with 21 bases between. The CDR3 spans 15 residues. Germline CDR1 reads DFQATT; CDR2 reads SNEGSKA (reference sequence). The CDR3 spells CSAAPEAGPLNEQFF. The DNA of the CDR3 is TGCAGTGCCGCCCCTGAGGCGGGACCTCTCAATGAGCAGTTCTTC.

The rearrangement uses TRBV5-1 and TRBJ2-5; 10 bases line up with TRBD2. With 9 bases clipped from V and 1 base from J, the junction kept 6 bases outside the gene matches. The CDR3 contains 14 residues. Germline V gene sequence: CDR1 SGHRS, CDR2 YFSETQ. CDR3 residues: CATKEREGQETQYF. The CDR3, as DNA: TGCGCCACAAAAGAGCGGGAGGGCCAAGAGACCCAGTACTTC.

This clonotype has a single count. This chain connects TRBV6-1 to TRBJ2-1; no reliable D call. The CDR3 has 15 residues. The germline gives CDR1 MNHNS, CDR2 SASEGT. Trimming shortened V by 2 bases and J by 4 bases, and 12 bases separated the two germline ends. CDR3 sequence (DNA): TGTGCCAGCAGTGAACTAGGTAGTCAGTACAATGAGCAGTTCTTC. Translation: CASSELGSQYNEQFF.

V gene TRBV12-3 or TRBV12-4 combines with J gene TRBJ2-3, with D perhaps TRBD1 (6 bases). Trimming removed 6 bases from V and 5 bases from J, with 12 bases in between. CDR3 size: 13 residues. As DNA, the CDR3 is TGTGCCAGCAGCAGACGAGGGGGAGATACGCAGTATTTT. Encoded protein: CASSRRGGDTQYF.

V gene TRBV20-1 combines with J gene TRBJ2-3; D is perhaps TRBD1 (8 bases). Trimming cost V 5 bases and J 4 bases, with 16 bases left between them. There are 14 residues in the CDR3. Germline V gene sequence: CDR1 DFQATT, CDR2 SNEGSKA (reference sequence). The CDR3 sequence is CSAVQGEGPDTQYF. CDR3 sequence (DNA): TGCAGTGCTGTACAGGGGGAGGGCCCAGATACGCAGTATTTT.

The chain links TRBV7-2 to TRBJ2-4; unclear D gene. The CDR3 covers 14 residues. The germline V and J ends were trimmed by 5 bases and 0 bases, with 8 bases remaining between them. Germline loops: CDR1 SGHTA, CDR2 FQGNSA. CDR3 nucleotide sequence: TGTGCCAGCAGCCAAGGAGTAGCCAAAAACATTCAGTACTTC. Its protein is CASSQGVAKNIQYF.